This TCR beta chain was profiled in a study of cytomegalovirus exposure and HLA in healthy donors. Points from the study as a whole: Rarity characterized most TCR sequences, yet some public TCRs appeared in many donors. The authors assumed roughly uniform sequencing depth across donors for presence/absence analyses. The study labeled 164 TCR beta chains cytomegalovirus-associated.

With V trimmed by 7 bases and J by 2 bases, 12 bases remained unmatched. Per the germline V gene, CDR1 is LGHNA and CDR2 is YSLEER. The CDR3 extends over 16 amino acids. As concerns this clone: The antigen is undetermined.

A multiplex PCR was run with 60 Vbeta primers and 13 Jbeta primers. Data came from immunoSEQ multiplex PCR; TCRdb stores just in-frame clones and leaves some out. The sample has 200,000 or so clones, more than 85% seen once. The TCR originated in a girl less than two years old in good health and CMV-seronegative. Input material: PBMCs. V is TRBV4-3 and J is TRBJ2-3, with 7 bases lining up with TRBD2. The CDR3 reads CASNSQLAAATDTQYF. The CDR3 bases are TGCGCCAGCAACTCTCAGCTAGCGGCTGCCACAGATACGCAGTATTTT.